The T cell receptor beta chain under discussion was sequenced for a study of blood T cell repertoires in COVID-19. At the level of the study: Some COVID-19 samples were acute and others convalescent; all came from the United States, Italy and Spain.

Between the trimmed V and J ends, which lost 5 bases and 7 bases, there was a span of 10 bases. CDR1 and CDR2 from the germline V gene are KGHDR and SFDVKD. The CDR3 runs to 13 residues. Authors' methods: Quantification of nucleated cells was approximated via reference gene primer amplification. This table comes from immunoSEQ multiplex PCR, and its TCRdb copy is limited to in-frame clones, with some not included. V and J calls and clone size are given by that table; D and trimming were obtained from the DNA. The sample lists some 220,000 clones; 80% to 85% were seen once. Patients at the Seattle site were enrolled during active infection and followed longitudinally.

Material for sequencing was peripheral blood. The genes are TRBV24-1 and TRBJ2-2, with D hard to call. The receptor's source is a woman in her seventies with COVID-19, enrolled during active disease. The CDR3 DNA sequence: TGTGCCACCAGTGCCTTTTTATACGGGGAGCTGTTTTTT. Translating it yields CATSAFLYGELFF.